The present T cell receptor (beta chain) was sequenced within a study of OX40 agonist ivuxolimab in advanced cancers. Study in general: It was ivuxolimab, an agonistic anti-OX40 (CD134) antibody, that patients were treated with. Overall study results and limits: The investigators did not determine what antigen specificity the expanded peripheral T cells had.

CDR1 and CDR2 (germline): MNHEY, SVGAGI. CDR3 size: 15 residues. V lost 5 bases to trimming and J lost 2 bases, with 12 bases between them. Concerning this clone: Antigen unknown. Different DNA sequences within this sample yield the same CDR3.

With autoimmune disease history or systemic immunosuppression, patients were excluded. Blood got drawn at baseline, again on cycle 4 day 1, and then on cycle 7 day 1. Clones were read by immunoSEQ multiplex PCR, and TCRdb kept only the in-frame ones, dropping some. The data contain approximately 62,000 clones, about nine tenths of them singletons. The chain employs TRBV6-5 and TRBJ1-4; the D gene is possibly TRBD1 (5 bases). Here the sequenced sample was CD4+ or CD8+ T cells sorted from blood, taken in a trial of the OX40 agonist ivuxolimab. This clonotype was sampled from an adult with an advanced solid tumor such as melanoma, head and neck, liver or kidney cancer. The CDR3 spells CASSPVGGTNEKLFF. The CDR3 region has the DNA TGTGCCAGCAGTCCCGTCGGGGGGACTAATGAAAAACTGTTTTTT.